This T cell receptor beta chain was identified in a study of cytomegalovirus exposure and HLA in healthy donors. Primers: 60 Vbeta forward and 13 Jbeta reverse. The repertoire was sequenced with immunoSEQ multiplex PCR; TCRdb's copy has only in-frame clones and lacks some. This table has 85,000 to 120,000 clones, around 76% appearing once. As regards this clone: Its antigen remains unidentified.

The study's findings and limits: Later work showed greater clonal expansion in HLA-associated TCR beta chains than in equally common others. The analysis excluded some indistinguishable V segments, including TRBV6-2 and TRBV6-3. Sequences of the TCR beta chain were said to predict the HLA-A and HLA-B alleles of most subjects accurately. About 87% or about 30% of the time was how often most TCR beta V segments were productive, according to an earlier analysis.

CDR3 length: 14 amino acids. Per germline, CDR1 SGHRS and CDR2 YFSETQ. The V and J ends lost 0 bases and 5 bases respectively, with 9 bases between them. This chain uses TRBV5-1 with TRBJ2-1, with a tentative D call TRBD2 (5 bases). Sequenced input: PBMCs. The sequence was obtained from a woman aged 45-59 years in good health and CMV-seropositive. The CDR3 region is CASSLVDGDNEQFF. The CDR3 region has the DNA TGCGCCAGCAGCTTGGTAGACGGGGACAATGAGCAGTTCTTC.